These T cell receptor beta chains were read from a single sample in a study of blood T cell repertoires in COVID-19. Method: immunoSEQ multiplex PCR; TCRdb's copy keeps in-frame clones and lacks some. The sample lists approximately 220,000 clones, about four fifths occurring once. Sequences were obtained from PBMCs or T cells enriched from blood (not recorded which). Receptors were obtained from a woman between 45 and 65 years old who had been exposed to COVID-19. CDR3s include the opening cysteine and the closing phenylalanine or tryptophan. A D gene is named only where the DNA matches it firmly. A row's size may be missing; if present it is once, few, many or a size class.

D	V	size	J	CDR3	DNA
-	TRBV5-8	-	TRBJ2-3	CASSLGRGPTDTQYF	TGTGCCAGCAGCCTAGGGCGGGGCCCCACAGATACGCAGTATTTT
-	TRBV6-2/TRBV6-3	-	TRBJ1-2	CASSSGLDYGYTF	TGTGCCAGCAGTTCAGGGTTGGACTATGGCTACACCTTC
TRBD2	TRBV7-2	few	TRBJ2-7	CASSLRGGVPEQYF	TGTGCCAGCAGCTTACGCGGGGGGGTGCCCGAGCAGTACTTC
-	TRBV9	-	TRBJ1-2	CASSVGQGKGYGYTF	TGTGCCAGCAGCGTAGGGCAGGGAAAGGGGTATGGCTACACCTTC
-	TRBV7-8	-	TRBJ2-7	CASSFRAGLREQYF	TGTGCCAGCAGCTTTCGGGCAGGGTTACGCGAGCAGTACTTC
-	TRBV7-2	-	TRBJ1-1	CASSLVRNTEAFF	TGTGCCAGCAGCTTAGTCAGGAACACTGAAGCTTTCTTT
TRBD2	TRBV9	few	TRBJ2-5	CASSVGSGRETQYF	TGTGCCAGCAGCGTAGGCAGCGGGAGAGAGACCCAGTACTTC
-	TRBV5-4	once	TRBJ1-2	CASSPGGAAYGYTF	TGTGCCAGCAGTCCCGGGGGGGCGGCCTATGGCTACACCTTC
-	TRBV3-1/TRBV3-2	-	TRBJ1-4	CASSQDGGFGEKLFF	TGTGCCAGCAGCCAAGATGGCGGGTTCGGAGAAAAACTGTTTTTT
-	TRBV6-5	-	TRBJ1-2	CASEQLANYGYTF	TGTGCCAGCGAACAGCTGGCTAACTATGGCTACACCTTC
TRBD1	TRBV6-5	-	TRBJ1-1	CASSSIHRGTEAFF	TGTGCCAGCAGTTCTATACACAGGGGTACTGAAGCTTTCTTT
-	TRBV29-1	few	TRBJ1-2	CSVAPSGTSADF	TGCAGCGTTGCCCCTTCCGGGACATCGGCGGACTTC
-	TRBV29-1	-	TRBJ1-1	CSAGRNTEAFF	TGCAGCGCCGGGAGGAACACTGAAGCTTTCTTT
-	TRBV4-2	few	TRBJ1-1	CASSQTTGTGTEAFF	TGTGCCAGCAGCCAGACCACAGGGACGGGGACTGAAGCTTTCTTT
-	TRBV19	-	TRBJ1-3	CASSARGPGNTIYF	TGTGCCAGTAGTGCCCGGGGTCCTGGAAACACCATATATTTT
-	TRBV28	-	TRBJ1-4	CASSLQGTEKLFF	TGTGCCAGCAGTCTACAGGGTACTGAAAAACTGTTTTTT
-	TRBV7-9	-	TRBJ1-2	CASSALARVYTF	TGTGCCAGCAGCGCTTTAGCCCGCGTCTACACCTTC
TRBD1	TRBV2	-	TRBJ2-7	CASIDRAASYEQYF	TGTGCCAGCATAGACAGGGCCGCCTCCTACGAGCAGTACTTC
-	TRBV29-1	-	TRBJ1-2	CSVVENYGYTF	TGCAGCGTTGTGGAGAACTATGGCTACACCTTC
TRBD2	TRBV5-1	few	TRBJ2-1	CASSFSTSGGAREQFF	TGCGCCAGCAGCTTTTCGACTAGCGGGGGGGCTAGGGAGCAGTTCTTC
-	TRBV29-1	-	TRBJ1-1	CSVNSASNTEAFF	TGCAGCGTTAACTCCGCTAGTAACACTGAAGCTTTCTTT
-	TRBV6-4	-	TRBJ2-3	CASSDGAKDTQYF	TGTGCCAGCAGTGATGGGGCCAAAGATACGCAGTATTTT